The 18 T cell receptor beta chains below all came from one sample that was sequenced in a study of blood T cell repertoires in COVID-19. The repertoire was sequenced with immunoSEQ multiplex PCR; TCRdb's copy has only in-frame clones and lacks some. The sample shows about 200,000 clones, roughly 90% of them seen only once. Sequencing used PBMCs or T cells enriched from blood (not recorded which). Receptors originate from a woman between 18 and 29 years old who had recovered from COVID-19.

The chain combines TRBV2 with TRBJ2-1; 8 positions agree with TRBD2. The junction had 13 bases not matched to a gene; V was cut back by 7 bases and J by 8 bases. The CDR3 runs to 15 residues. Germline V gives CDR1 SNHLY, CDR2 FYNNEI. CDR3 region: CASTRTSRSGDEQFF. The CDR3 DNA reads TGTGCCAGCACCCGGACTAGCCGATCCGGGGATGAGCAGTTCTTC.

The chain carries TRBV30 and TRBJ1-4, with TRBD1 as a possible D gene (5 bases). Trimming took 4 bases from V and 8 from J, leaving 14 bases between them. The CDR3 is 13 residues long. Germline V gives CDR1 GTSNPN, CDR2 SVGIG (reference sequence). Written as DNA, the CDR3 is TGTGCCTGGAACCTAAGGCCAGGGGAAAAACTGTTTTTT. This codes for CAWNLRPGEKLFF.

The chain joins TRBV11-2 to TRBJ1-1; possibly TRBD1 for D (6 bases). Per germline, CDR1 SGHAT and CDR2 FQNNGV. The CDR3 contains 13 residues. The ends were cut back, 4 bases at V and 5 bases at J, with 11 bases in the middle. CDR3 protein: CASSYNRETEAFF. The CDR3 DNA is TGTGCCAGCAGCTATAACAGGGAAACTGAAGCTTTCTTT.

V usage is TRBV29-1 and J usage is TRBJ1-2; D is possibly TRBD1 (5 bases). The length of the CDR3 is 13 residues. The germline gives CDR1 SQVTM, CDR2 ANQGSEA. Trimming removed 0 bases at V and 8 bases at J, with 13 bases between. CDR3 bases: TGCAGCGTTGAAGACCCAGGGTTGAGAGGCTACACCTTC. It is translated as CSVEDPGLRGYTF.

The rearrangement joins TRBV5-8 to TRBJ1-2, with unresolved D. This CDR3 contains 14 residues. The V gene lost 0 bases and the J gene lost 4 bases, with 10 bases spanning the gap. Germline loops: CDR1 SGHTS, CDR2 YDEGEE. The CDR3 loop reads CASSLDLRGYGYTF. DNA of the CDR3: TGTGCCAGCAGCTTGGATCTACGGGGCTATGGCTACACCTTC.

V usage is TRBV4-1 and J usage is TRBJ2-3; D uncertain. Germline CDR1 MGHRA, CDR2 YSYEKL. Between the trimmed V and J ends, which lost 0 bases and 0 bases, there was a span of 10 bases. The CDR3 runs 16 residues. The CDR3 reads CASSQDVTVSTDTQYF. Written as DNA, the CDR3 is TGCGCCAGCAGCCAAGATGTAACAGTTAGCACAGATACGCAGTATTTT.

The chain joins TRBV2 to TRBJ2-7; D remains unclear. V gave up 8 bases and J gave up 3 bases, with 11 bases separating them. Germline V gives CDR1 SNHLY, CDR2 FYNNEI. This CDR3 comprises 12 residues. The CDR3 region is CASALIVYEQYF. The CDR3 DNA reads as TGTGCCAGCGCGCTGATAGTCTACGAGCAGTACTTC.

The chain recombines TRBV10-3 with TRBJ2-2, with 8 bases identical to TRBD2. The CDR3 loop spans 15 amino acids. V lost 3 bases and J lost 4; bases outside the gene matches: 4. From germline, CDR1 is ENHRY and CDR2 SYGVKD. As DNA, the CDR3 is TGTGCCATCAGTGACGGGAGGGGCGGCACCGGGGAGCTGTTTTTT. Translation: CAISDGRGGTGELFF.

The rearrangement links TRBV6-1 to TRBJ1-1, with 10 bases lining up with TRBD1. Germline lookup yields CDR1 MNHNS and CDR2 SASEGT. CDR3 length: 13 amino acids. V shed 9 bases, J shed 5 bases, and the junction held 6 bases outside the gene matches. CDR3 sequence: CASRDRGLTEAFF. CDR3 nucleotide sequence: TGTGCCAGTAGAGACAGGGGGCTAACTGAAGCTTTCTTT.

V and J are TRBV24-1 and TRBJ1-1, with TRBD1 as a possible D gene (6 bases). V was clipped by 9 bases and J by 1 base, with 14 bases between them. The CDR3 loop spans 14 amino acids. CDR1 is KGHDR and CDR2 is SFDVKD in the germline V gene. The CDR3 DNA sequence: TGTGCCACCGGATCAAGACAGGCGAACACTGAAGCTTTCTTT. This sequence encodes CATGSRQANTEAFF.

V usage is TRBV10-3 and J usage is TRBJ1-2; weak D call: TRBD1 (6 bases). The length of the CDR3 is 13 residues. The germline V gene encodes CDR1 ENHRY and CDR2 SYGVKD. Between the trimmed V and J ends, which lost 2 bases and 8 bases, there was a span of 12 bases. The CDR3 region is CAISEGSGVGYTF. In DNA, the CDR3 is TGTGCCATCAGTGAGGGGTCAGGGGTCGGCTACACCTTC.

The chain uses TRBV19 and TRBJ2-5, with 8 positions matching TRBD2. The CDR3 has 13 amino acids. CDR1 and CDR2 (germline): LNHDA, SQIVND (reference sequence). V shed 11 bases, J shed 5 bases, and the junction held 10 bases outside the gene matches. The CDR3, as DNA: TGTGCCGCAGCCCCGGGGGGGCACGAGACCCAGTACTTC. Amino acids: CAAAPGGHETQYF.

The chain carries TRBV24-1 and TRBJ2-1, with TRBD2 matching over 9 bases. V was pared by 0 bases and J by 4 bases, with 3 bases of the junction left unmatched. CDR3 length: 16 amino acids. Germline CDR1 reads KGHDR; CDR2 reads SFDVKD. CDR3 in amino acids: CATSDLKRGAYNEQFF. The DNA of the CDR3 is TGTGCCACCAGTGATTTGAAGCGGGGGGCATACAATGAGCAGTTCTTC.

The J gene is TRBJ1-6, the V gene TRBV2, with D perhaps matching TRBD1 (5 bases). V was shortened by 7 bases and J by 10 bases, with 14 bases between the two germline ends. Looked up from germline, CDR1 is SNHLY and CDR2 is FYNNEI. The CDR3 spans 13 residues. The DNA of the CDR3 is TGTGCCAGCACGGGGGAGAGTGTCTCACCCCTCCACTTT. As protein: CASTGESVSPLHF. Supplemented by reference TRBV2 and TRBJ1-6, the full variable domain reads EPEVTQTPSHQVTQMGQEVILRCVPISNHLYFYWYRQILGQKVEFLVSFYNNEISEKSEIFDDQFSVERPDGSNFTLKIRSTKLEDSAMYFCASTGESVSPLHFGNGTRLTVT.

The chain recombines TRBV19 with TRBJ2-4; 7 bases are a match to TRBD1. The CDR3 consists of 17 residues. After removal of 0 bases from V and 1 base from J, the junction contained 6 bases not matched to a gene. Germline V gives CDR1 LNHDA, CDR2 SQIVND (reference sequence). The CDR3: CASSIETGSSAKNIQYF. The CDR3 coding sequence is TGTGCCAGTAGTATAGAGACAGGGAGTTCGGCCAAAAACATTCAGTACTTC.

The J gene is TRBJ2-7, the V gene TRBV5-6, with 8 positions matching TRBD2. V trimming: 4 bases; J trimming: 0 bases; junction bases outside the gene matches: 9. Germline CDR1 is SGHDT and CDR2 is YYEEEE. The CDR3 extends over 16 amino acids. CDR3 protein: CASSLPLAAASYEQYF. The CDR3 DNA follows: TGTGCCAGCAGCCTCCCACTAGCGGCGGCCTCCTACGAGCAGTACTTC.

The chain joins TRBV12-3 or TRBV12-4 to TRBJ2-3; the D gene is possibly TRBD1 (5 bases). V dropped 5 bases and J dropped 4 bases, with 10 bases sitting between them. The CDR3 is made up of 13 amino acids. DNA of the CDR3: TGTGCCAGCAGTCCCCTAGGGGCAGATACGCAGTATTTT. Translated: CASSPLGADTQYF.

The genes are TRBV4-1 and TRBJ1-5; D might be TRBD1 (6 bases). There are 16 residues in the CDR3. The V gene's germline CDR1 is MGHRA and CDR2 YSYEKL. V was pared by 1 base and J by 4 bases, with 14 bases between. CDR3 region: CASSQVEAGVNQPQHF. In nucleotides, the CDR3 is TGCGCCAGCAGCCAAGTGGAGGCAGGGGTGAATCAGCCCCAGCATTTT.